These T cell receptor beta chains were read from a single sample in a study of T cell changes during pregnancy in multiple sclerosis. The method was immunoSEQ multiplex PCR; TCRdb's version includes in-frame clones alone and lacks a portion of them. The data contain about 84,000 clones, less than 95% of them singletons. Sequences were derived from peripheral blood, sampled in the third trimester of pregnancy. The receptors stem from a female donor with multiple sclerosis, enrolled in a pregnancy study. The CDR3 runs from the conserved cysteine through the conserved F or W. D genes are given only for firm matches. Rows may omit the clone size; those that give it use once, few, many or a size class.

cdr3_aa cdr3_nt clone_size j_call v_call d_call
CASSRGGATDTQYF TGTGCCAGCAGCCGCGGGGGGGCCACAGATACGCAGTATTTT NA TRBJ2-3 TRBV7-9 TRBD2
CASSSEWRGGGLLLHF TGTGCCAGCAGCTCAGAGTGGCGTGGGGGGGGTCTTCTCCTCCACTTT NA TRBJ1-6 TRBV7-9 NA
CASSIDQGGPQHF TGTGCCAGTAGTATAGATCAGGGCGGGCCCCAGCATTTT NA TRBJ1-5 TRBV19 NA
CASSLAGDYGYTF TGCGCCAGCAGCTTAGCGGGGGACTATGGCTACACCTTC NA TRBJ1-2 TRBV5-1 NA
CASRLTGLGKNSPLHF TGTGCCAGCAGACTTACAGGGTTGGGCAAAAATTCACCCCTCCACTTT NA TRBJ1-6 TRBV2 NA
CASSQDRRRANTGELFF TGTGCCAGCAGCCAAGATCGGAGGCGGGCGAACACCGGGGAGCTGTTTTTT once TRBJ2-2 TRBV14 NA
CAISVAGTGHTGELFF TGTGCCATCAGTGTGGCCGGGACAGGGCACACCGGGGAGCTGTTTTTT NA TRBJ2-2 TRBV10-3 TRBD1
CASSLSRENTEAFF TGTGCCAGCAGCTTATCCAGGGAGAACACTGAAGCTTTCTTT NA TRBJ1-1 TRBV7-3 NA
CATSSAVGANQPQHF TGTGCCACCAGCAGTGCAGTAGGGGCTAATCAGCCCCAGCATTTT NA TRBJ1-5 TRBV15 NA
CASSLVKENSPLHF TGTGCCAGCTCCCTGGTGAAGGAGAATTCACCCCTCCACTTT NA TRBJ1-6 TRBV18 NA
CASSLGLSNQPQHF TGTGCCAGCAGTTTGGGACTTAGCAATCAGCCCCAGCATTTT NA TRBJ1-5 TRBV7-2 NA
CASSGGAGGVYEQYF TGTGCCAGCAGCGGGGGGGCCGGCGGAGTCTACGAGCAGTACTTC NA TRBJ2-7 TRBV6-6 TRBD2
CSAGQNRGGNQPQHF TGCAGCGCCGGCCAGAACAGGGGGGGCAATCAGCCCCAGCATTTT NA TRBJ1-5 TRBV29-1 TRBD1
CASSLVGHYEQYF TGCGCCAGCAGCTTGGTGGGGCATTACGAGCAGTACTTC NA TRBJ2-7 TRBV5-1 NA
CASSHGTGYEQYF TGTGCCAGCAGCCATGGGACAGGCTACGAGCAGTACTTC NA TRBJ2-7 TRBV7-3 TRBD1
CASSDRAGNQYF TGTGCCAGCAGCGATAGGGCAGGGAACCAGTACTTC NA TRBJ2-7 TRBV11-3 NA
CASSPEGSTRGELFF TGTGCCAGCAGCCCAGAGGGTTCGACGCGCGGGGAGCTGTTTTTT once TRBJ2-2 TRBV11-2 NA
CASSYGDRGYEQYF TGTGCCAGCAGTTACGGGGACAGGGGATACGAGCAGTACTTC NA TRBJ2-7 TRBV6-5 TRBD1
CASSSIGLAGAREPDTQYF TGTGCCAGCAGCTCGATTGGACTAGCGGGGGCTAGAGAACCAGATACGCAGTATTTT NA TRBJ2-3 TRBV11-1 TRBD2
CSAEAGRDTGELFF TGCAGCGCCGAGGCGGGGAGGGACACCGGGGAGCTGTTTTTT NA TRBJ2-2 TRBV29-1 TRBD2
CASSPGTSGINSYEQYF TGTGCCAGCAGCCCCGGGACTAGCGGGATCAACTCCTACGAGCAGTACTTC NA TRBJ2-7 TRBV13 TRBD2
CASSVGGTSYTEAFF TGTGCCAGCAGCGTAGGTGGGACATCGTACACTGAAGCTTTCTTT NA TRBJ1-1 TRBV9 NA
CASSFGLAGGNTGELFF TGTGCCAGCAGCTTCGGACTAGCGGGGGGGAACACCGGGGAGCTGTTTTTT once TRBJ2-2 TRBV9 TRBD2
CASSPGAPNTGELFF TGTGCCAGCAGTCCAGGGGCCCCGAACACCGGGGAGCTGTTTTTT NA TRBJ2-2 TRBV6-6 NA
CASSLTPGTHTRKDTEAFF TGTGCCAGCAGCTTAACCCCCGGGACACATACTAGGAAGGACACTGAAGCTTTCTTT NA TRBJ1-1 TRBV7-3 NA
CAIKTSGGLSFDNEQFF TGTGCCATCAAGACTAGCGGGGGCCTAAGTTTCGACAATGAGCAGTTCTTC NA TRBJ2-1 TRBV6-4 TRBD2